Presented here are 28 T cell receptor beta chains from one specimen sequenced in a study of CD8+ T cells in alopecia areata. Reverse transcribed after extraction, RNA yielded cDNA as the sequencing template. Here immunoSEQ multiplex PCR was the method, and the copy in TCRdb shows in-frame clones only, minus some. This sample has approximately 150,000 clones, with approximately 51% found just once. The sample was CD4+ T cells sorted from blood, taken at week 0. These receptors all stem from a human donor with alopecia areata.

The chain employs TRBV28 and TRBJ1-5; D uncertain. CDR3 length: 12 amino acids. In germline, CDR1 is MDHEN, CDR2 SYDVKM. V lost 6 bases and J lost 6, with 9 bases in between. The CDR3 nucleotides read TGTGCCAGCAGGTCAAGTTTTCAGCCCCAGCATTTT. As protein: CASRSSFQPQHF.

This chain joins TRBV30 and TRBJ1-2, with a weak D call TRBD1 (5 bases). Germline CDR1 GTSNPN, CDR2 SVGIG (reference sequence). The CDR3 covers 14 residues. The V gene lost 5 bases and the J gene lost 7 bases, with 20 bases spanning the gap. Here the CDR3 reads CAWGTWREQAGYTF. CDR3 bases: TGTGCCTGGGGGACTTGGCGGGAGCAGGCTGGCTACACCTTC.

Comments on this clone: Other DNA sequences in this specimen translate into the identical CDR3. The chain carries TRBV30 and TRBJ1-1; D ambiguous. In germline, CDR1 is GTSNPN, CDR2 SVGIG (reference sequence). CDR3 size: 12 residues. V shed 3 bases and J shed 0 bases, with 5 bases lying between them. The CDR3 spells CAWSLMNTEAFF. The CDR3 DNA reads TGTGCCTGGAGCCTTATGAACACTGAAGCTTTCTTT. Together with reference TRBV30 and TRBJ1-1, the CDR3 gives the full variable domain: SQTIHQWPATLVQPVGSPLSLECTVEGTSNPNLYWYRQAAGRGLQLLFYSVGIGQISSEVPQNLSASRPQDRQFILSSKKLLLSDSGFYLCAWSLMNTEAFFGQGTRLTVV.

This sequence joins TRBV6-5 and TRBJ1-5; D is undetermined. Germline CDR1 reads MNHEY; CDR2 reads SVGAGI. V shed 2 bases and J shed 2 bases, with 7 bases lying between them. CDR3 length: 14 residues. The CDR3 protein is CASSYTNGNQPQHF. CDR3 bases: TGTGCCAGCAGTTACACAAACGGCAATCAGCCCCAGCATTTT.

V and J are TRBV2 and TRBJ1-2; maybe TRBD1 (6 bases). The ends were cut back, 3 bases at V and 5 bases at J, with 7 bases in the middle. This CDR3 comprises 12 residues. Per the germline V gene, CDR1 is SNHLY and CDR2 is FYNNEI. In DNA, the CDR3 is TGTGCCAGCAGTGAGCAGGGGTATGGCTACACCTTC. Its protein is CASSEQGYGYTF.

CDR3 DNA sequence: TGTGCCGTCGACTCTAGCACAGATACGCAGTATTTT. Encoded protein: CAVDSSTDTQYF. This rearrangement joins TRBV6-6 to TRBJ2-3; D ambiguous. The CDR3 is 12 amino acids. Trimming stripped 11 bases from V and 0 bases from J, with 9 bases between. Germline CDR1 is MNHNY and CDR2 is SVGAGI (reference sequence).

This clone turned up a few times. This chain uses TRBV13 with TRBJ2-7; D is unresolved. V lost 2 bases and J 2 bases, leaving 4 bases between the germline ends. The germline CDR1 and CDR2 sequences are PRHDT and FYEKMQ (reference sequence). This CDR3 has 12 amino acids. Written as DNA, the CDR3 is TGTGCCAGCAGCTTATACGCCTACGAGCAGTACTTC. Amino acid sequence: CASSLYAYEQYF.

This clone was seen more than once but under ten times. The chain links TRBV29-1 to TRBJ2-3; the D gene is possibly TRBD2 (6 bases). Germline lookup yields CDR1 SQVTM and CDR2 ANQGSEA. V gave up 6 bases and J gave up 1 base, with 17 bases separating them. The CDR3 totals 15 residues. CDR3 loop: CSVEQLGGGTDTQYF. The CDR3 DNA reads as TGCAGCGTCGAACAGCTTGGCGGGGGCACAGATACGCAGTATTTT.

CDR3 region: CASSFLSGRYNEQFF. CDR3 sequence (DNA): TGTGCCAGCAGCTTCCTATCCGGGAGGTACAATGAGCAGTTCTTC. The rearrangement joins TRBV7-9 to TRBJ2-1, with 7 bases matching TRBD2. Losses at the gene ends were 3 bases for V and 4 bases for J; bases not matched to a gene: 6. Germline-derived CDR1 and CDR2 are SEHNR and FQNEAQ (reference sequence). The CDR3 contains 15 residues.

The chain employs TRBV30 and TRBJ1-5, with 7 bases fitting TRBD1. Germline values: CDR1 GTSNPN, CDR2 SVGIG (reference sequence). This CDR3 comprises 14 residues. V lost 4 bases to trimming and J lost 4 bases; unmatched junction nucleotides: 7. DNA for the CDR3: TGTGCCTGGACCGCCGGGACAGTGAATCAGCCCCAGCATTTT. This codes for CAWTAGTVNQPQHF.

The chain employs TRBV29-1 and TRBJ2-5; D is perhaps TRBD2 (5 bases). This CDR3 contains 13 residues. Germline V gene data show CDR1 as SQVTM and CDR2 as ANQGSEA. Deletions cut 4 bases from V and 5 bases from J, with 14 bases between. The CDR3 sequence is CSVGDGSWETQYF. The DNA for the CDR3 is TGCAGCGTTGGGGATGGGAGCTGGGAGACCCAGTACTTC.

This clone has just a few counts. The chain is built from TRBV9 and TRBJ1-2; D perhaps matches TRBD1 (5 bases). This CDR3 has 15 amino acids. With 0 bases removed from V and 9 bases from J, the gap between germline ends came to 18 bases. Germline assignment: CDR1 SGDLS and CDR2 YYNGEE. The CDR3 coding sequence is TGTGCCAGCAGCGTAGAAGCGACCGGGGGTAGGAGCTACACCTTC. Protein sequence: CASSVEATGGRSYTF.

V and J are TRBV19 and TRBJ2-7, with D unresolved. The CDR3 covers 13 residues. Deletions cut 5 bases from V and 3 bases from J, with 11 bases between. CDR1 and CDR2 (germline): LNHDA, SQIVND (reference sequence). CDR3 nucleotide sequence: TGTGCCAGTAGTCAACGACAAAACTACGAGCAGTACTTC. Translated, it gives CASSQRQNYEQYF.

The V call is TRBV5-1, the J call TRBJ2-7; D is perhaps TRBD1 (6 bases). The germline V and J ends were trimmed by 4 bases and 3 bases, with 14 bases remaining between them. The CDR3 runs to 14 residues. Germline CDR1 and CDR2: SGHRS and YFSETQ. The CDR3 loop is CASSPLQGFYEQYF. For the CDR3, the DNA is TGCGCCAGCAGCCCCTTACAGGGATTCTACGAGCAGTACTTC.

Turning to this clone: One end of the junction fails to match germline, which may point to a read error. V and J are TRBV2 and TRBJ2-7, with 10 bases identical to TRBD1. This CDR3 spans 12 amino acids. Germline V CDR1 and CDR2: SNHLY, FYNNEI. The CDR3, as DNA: TGTGCCAGCAGTGAAGGGGGACAGGGGCTACACTTC. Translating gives CASSEGGQGLHF.

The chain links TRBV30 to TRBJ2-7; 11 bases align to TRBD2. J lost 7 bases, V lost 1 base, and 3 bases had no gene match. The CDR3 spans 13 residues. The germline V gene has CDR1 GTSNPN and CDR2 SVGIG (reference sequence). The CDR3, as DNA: TGTGCCTGGAGTGGACTAGCGGGAAGGGAGCAGTACTTC. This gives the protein CAWSGLAGREQYF.

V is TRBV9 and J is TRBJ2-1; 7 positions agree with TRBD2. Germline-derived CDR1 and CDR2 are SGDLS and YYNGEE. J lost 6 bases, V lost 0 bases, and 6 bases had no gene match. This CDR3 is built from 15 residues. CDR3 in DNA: TGTGCCAGCAGCGTAGGCGGGGGTAGGGGCAATGAGCAGTTCTTC. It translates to CASSVGGGRGNEQFF. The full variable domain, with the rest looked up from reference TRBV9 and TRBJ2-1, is DSGVTQTPKHLITATGQRVTLRCSPRSGDLSVYWYQQSLDQGLQFLIQYYNGEERAKGNILERFSAQQFPDLHSELNLSSLELGDSALYFCASSVGGGRGNEQFFGPGTRLTVL.

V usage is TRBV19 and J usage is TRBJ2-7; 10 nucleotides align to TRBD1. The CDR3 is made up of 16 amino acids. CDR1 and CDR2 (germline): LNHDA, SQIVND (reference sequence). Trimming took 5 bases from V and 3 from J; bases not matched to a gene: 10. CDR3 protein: CASSVLPGQGNYEQYF. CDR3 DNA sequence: TGTGCCAGTAGTGTGCTTCCGGGACAGGGGAACTACGAGCAGTACTTC.

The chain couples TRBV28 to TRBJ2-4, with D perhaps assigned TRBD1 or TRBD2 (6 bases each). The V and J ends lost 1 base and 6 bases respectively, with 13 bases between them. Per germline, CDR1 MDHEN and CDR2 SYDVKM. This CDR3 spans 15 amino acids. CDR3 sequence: CASSLFGGRGNIQYF. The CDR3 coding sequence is TGTGCCAGCAGTTTATTCGGGGGCAGGGGAAACATTCAGTACTTC.

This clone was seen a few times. CDR3: CSVNRGQGYEQYF. CDR3 sequence (DNA): TGCAGCGTTAACCGAGGACAGGGCTACGAGCAGTACTTC. The chain is built from TRBV29-1 and TRBJ2-7; 8 nucleotides line up with TRBD1. V gave up 5 bases and J gave up 3 bases; unmatched junction bases: 6. Germline-derived CDR1 and CDR2 are SQVTM and ANQGSEA. The CDR3 has 13 amino acids.

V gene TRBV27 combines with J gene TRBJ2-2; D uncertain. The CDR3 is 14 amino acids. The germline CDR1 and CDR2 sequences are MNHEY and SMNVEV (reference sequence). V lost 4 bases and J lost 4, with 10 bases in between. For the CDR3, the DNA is TGTGCCAGCAGTTCCACATCGGGCACCGGGGAGCTGTTTTTT. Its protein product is CASSSTSGTGELFF.

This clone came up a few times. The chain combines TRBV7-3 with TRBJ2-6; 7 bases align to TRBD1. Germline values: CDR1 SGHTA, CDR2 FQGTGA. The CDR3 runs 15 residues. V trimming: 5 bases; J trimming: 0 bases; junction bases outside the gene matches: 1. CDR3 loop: CASSRDSSGANVLTF. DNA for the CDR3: TGTGCCAGCAGCAGGGACAGCTCTGGGGCCAACGTCCTGACTTTC.

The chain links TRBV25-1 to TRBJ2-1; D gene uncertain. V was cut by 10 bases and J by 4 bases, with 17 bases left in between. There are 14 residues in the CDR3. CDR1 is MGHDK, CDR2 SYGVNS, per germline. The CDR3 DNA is TGTGCCACCACTGACCGACCCCTTTACAATGAGCAGTTCTTC. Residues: CATTDRPLYNEQFF. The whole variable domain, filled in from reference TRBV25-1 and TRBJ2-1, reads EADIYQTPRYLVIGTGKKITLECSQTMGHDKMYWYQQDPGMELHLIHYSYGVNSTEKGDLSSESTVSRIRTEHFPLTLESARPSHTSQYLCATTDRPLYNEQFFGPGTRLTVL.

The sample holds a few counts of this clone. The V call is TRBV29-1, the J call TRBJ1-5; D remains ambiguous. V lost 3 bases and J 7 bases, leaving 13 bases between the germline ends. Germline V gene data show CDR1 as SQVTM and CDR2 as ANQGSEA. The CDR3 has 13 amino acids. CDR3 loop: CSVDEGFGQPQHF. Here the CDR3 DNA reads TGCAGCGTTGACGAAGGATTTGGACAGCCCCAGCATTTT.

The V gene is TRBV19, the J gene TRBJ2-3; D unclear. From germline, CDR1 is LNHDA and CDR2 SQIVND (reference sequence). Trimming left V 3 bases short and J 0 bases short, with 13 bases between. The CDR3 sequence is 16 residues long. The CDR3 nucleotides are TGTGCCAGTAGTATCTCGGGCAGCTCAAGCACAGATACGCAGTATTTT. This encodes CASSISGSSSTDTQYF.

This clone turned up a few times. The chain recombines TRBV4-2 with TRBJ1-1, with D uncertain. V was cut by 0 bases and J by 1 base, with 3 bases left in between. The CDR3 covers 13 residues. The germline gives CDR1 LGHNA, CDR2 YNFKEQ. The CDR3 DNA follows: TGTGCCAGCAGCCAAGAAACGAACACTGAAGCTTTCTTT. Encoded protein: CASSQETNTEAFF.

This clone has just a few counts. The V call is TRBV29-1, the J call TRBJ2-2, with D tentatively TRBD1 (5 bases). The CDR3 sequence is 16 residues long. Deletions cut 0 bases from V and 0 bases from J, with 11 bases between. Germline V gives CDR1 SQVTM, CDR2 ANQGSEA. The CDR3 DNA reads TGCAGCGTTGAAGATGAAAAGGGGCCGAACACCGGGGAGCTGTTTTTT. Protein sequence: CSVEDEKGPNTGELFF.

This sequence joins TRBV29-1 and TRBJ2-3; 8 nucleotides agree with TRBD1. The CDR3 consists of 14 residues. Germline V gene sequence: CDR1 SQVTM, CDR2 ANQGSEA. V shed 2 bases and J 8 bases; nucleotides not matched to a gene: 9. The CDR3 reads CSVEIGQGLFTQYF. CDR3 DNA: TGCAGCGTTGAAATTGGACAGGGTCTGTTTACGCAGTATTTT.